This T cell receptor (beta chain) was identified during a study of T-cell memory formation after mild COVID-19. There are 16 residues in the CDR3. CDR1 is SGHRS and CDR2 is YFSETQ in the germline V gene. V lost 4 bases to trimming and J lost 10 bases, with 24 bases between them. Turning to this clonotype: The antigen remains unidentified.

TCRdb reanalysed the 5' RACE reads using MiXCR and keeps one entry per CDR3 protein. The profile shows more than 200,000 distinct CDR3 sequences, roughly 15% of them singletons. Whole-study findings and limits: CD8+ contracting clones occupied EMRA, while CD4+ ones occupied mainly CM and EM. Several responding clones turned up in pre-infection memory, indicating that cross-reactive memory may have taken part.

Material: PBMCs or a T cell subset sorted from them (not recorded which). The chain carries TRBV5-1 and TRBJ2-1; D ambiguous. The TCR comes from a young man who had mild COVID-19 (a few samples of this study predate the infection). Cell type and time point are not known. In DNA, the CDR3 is TGCGCCAGCAGCCCATCGAACGTTGTCCAAACCGGGGAGCAGTTCTTC. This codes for CASSPSNVVQTGEQFF.